This T cell receptor (beta chain) was sequenced in a study of blood T cell repertoires in COVID-19. Study details: T cells, B-cell-depleted T cells, or PBMCs provided the cDNA or gDNA that served as material.

The V end lost 0 bases, the J end lost 5 bases, and 13 bases lay between the germline ends. In germline, CDR1 is GTSNPN, CDR2 SVGIG (reference sequence). The length of the CDR3 is 14 residues. In the source study's methods: The assay estimated nucleated cells by amplifying reference gene primers. Clones were sequenced by immunoSEQ multiplex PCR, and TCRdb holds only the in-frame ones, with some missing. V, J and clone size are taken as reported in that table, and D and trimming were inferred from the DNA itself. Among approximately 120,000 clones listed, roughly 89% were seen once. The source is a human donor with acute or convalescent COVID-19. The donor label of this sample is uncertain. The V and J genes are TRBV30 and TRBJ1-1; the D is unclear. The sequencing input was peripheral blood. The CDR3 protein is CAWSVTDGGTEAFF. The CDR3 bases are TGTGCCTGGAGTGTAACGGATGGAGGAACTGAAGCTTTCTTT. Based on the CDR3 plus reference TRBV30 and TRBJ1-1, the full variable domain is SQTIHQWPATLVQPVGSPLSLECTVEGTSNPNLYWYRQAAGRGLQLLFYSVGIGQISSEVPQNLSASRPQDRQFILSSKKLLLSDSGFYLCAWSVTDGGTEAFFGQGTRLTVV.